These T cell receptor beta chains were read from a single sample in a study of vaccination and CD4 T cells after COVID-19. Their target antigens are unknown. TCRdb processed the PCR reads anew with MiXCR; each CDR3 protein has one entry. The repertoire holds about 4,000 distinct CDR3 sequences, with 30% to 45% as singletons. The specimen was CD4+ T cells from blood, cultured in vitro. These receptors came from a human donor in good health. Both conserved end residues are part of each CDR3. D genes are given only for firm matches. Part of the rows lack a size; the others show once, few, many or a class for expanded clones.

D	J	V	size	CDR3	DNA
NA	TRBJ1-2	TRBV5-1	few	CASSRDNNYGYTF	TGCGCCAGCAGCCGGGACAATAACTATGGCTACACCTTC
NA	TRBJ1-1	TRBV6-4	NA	CASSAGGANTEAFF	TGTGCCAGCAGTGCGGGCGGGGCGAACACTGAAGCTTTCTTT
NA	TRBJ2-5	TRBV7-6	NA	CASSFGIRETQYF	TGTGCCAGCAGCTTCGGGATCCGGGAGACCCAGTACTTC
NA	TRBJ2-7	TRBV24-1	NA	CATSDVGRYEQYF	TGTGCCACCAGTGATGTAGGCCGCTACGAGCAGTACTTC
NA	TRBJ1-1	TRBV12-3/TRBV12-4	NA	CASRTPGNTEAFF	TGTGCCAGCCGCACCCCCGGGAACACTGAAGCTTTCTTT
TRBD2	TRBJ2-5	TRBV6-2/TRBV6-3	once	CASSRVLAGGETQYF	TGTGCCAGCAGTCGTGTTTTAGCGGGCGGGGAGACCCAGTACTTC
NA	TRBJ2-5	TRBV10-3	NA	CATDNLQGIQETRYF	TGTGCCACCGACAACTTACAGGGCATACAAGAGACCCGGTACTTC
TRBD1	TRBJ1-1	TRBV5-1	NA	CASSLRGGGNTEAFF	TGCGCCAGCAGCTTGCGGGGAGGGGGCAACACTGAAGCTTTCTTT
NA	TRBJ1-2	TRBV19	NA	CASSTGANYGYTF	TGTGCCAGCTCGACGGGTGCTAACTATGGCTACACCTTC
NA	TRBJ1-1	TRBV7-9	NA	CASSLGQATEAFF	TGTGCCAGCAGCTTAGGACAGGCCACTGAAGCTTTCTTT
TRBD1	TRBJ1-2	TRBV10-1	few	CASSPGQGAPYGYTF	TGCGCCAGCAGCCCCGGACAGGGGGCTCCCTATGGCTACACCTTC
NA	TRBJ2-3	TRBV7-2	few	CASSRGPTDTQYF	TGTGCCAGCAGCCGCGGCCCCACAGATACGCAGTATTTT
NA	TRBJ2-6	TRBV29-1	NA	CSVEAGHLSGANVLTF	TGCAGCGTTGAAGCAGGACACCTCTCTGGGGCCAACGTCCTGACTTTC